A selection of T cell receptor beta chains follows, all from one sample in a study of pediatric ulcerative colitis. Only in-frame clones appear in the TCRdb table, and some are missing; sequencing was by immunoSEQ multiplex PCR. The sample consists of approximately 37,000 clones, 65% to 80% of them appearing once. The sequenced sample consisted of gut tissue. Receptors were obtained from a boy younger than 18 with severe ulcerative colitis. The CDR3 runs from the conserved cysteine through the conserved F or W. The D gene is left open where the match is weak. The size field is filled for only some rows; it gives once, few, many or a size class.

D,V,size,J,CDR3,DNA
-,TRBV5-1,-,TRBJ2-6,CASSLMRISSGANVLTF,TGCGCCAGCAGCTTGATGAGGATCTCCTCTGGGGCCAACGTCCTGACTTTC
-,TRBV9,-,TRBJ2-7,CASSVPAYNRDSYEQYF,TGTGCCAGCAGCGTCCCAGCTTATAACAGGGACTCCTACGAGCAGTACTTC
-,TRBV6-5,-,TRBJ2-7,CASSYGLGVGNEQYF,TGTGCCAGCAGTTACGGTTTGGGAGTAGGGAACGAGCAGTACTTC
-,TRBV18,once,TRBJ2-7,CASSPYADERSTYEQYF,TGTGCCAGCTCACCCTACGCCGACGAAAGAAGCACCTACGAGCAGTACTTC
-,TRBV30,-,TRBJ2-2,CAWRSTGELFF,TGTGCCTGGAGGAGCACCGGGGAGCTGTTTTTT
TRBD2,TRBV7-8,few,TRBJ2-5,CASSFLIPGGLETQYF,TGTGCCAGCAGCTTCCTGATCCCGGGGGGTTTAGAGACCCAGTACTTC
TRBD2,TRBV10-3,-,TRBJ2-7,CAISGGELATYEQYF,TGTGCCATCAGTGGGGGGGAACTAGCGACATACGAGCAGTACTTC
-,TRBV5-1,-,TRBJ1-1,CASSLREGYTEAFF,TGCGCCAGCAGCTTAAGGGAAGGTTACACTGAAGCTTTCTTT
TRBD1,TRBV28,-,TRBJ2-7,CASSAQGAHTNEQYF,TGTGCCAGCAGTGCCCAGGGGGCCCACACAAACGAGCAGTACTTC
TRBD2,TRBV5-4,-,TRBJ2-1,CASSLVGLAGGPEQFF,TGTGCCAGCAGCTTGGTAGGGCTAGCGGGGGGACCGGAGCAGTTCTTC
TRBD1,TRBV6-5,-,TRBJ2-1,CASSYSRTGNNEQFF,TGTGCCAGCAGTTACTCTAGGACAGGGAACAATGAGCAGTTCTTC
-,TRBV7-2,-,TRBJ2-2,CASRLGGGSGELFF,TGTGCCAGCAGACTGGGGGGCGGTAGCGGGGAGCTGTTTTTT
-,TRBV28,-,TRBJ1-2,CASSPGTEDGYTF,TGTGCCAGCAGTCCCGGGACGGAAGATGGCTACACCTTC
-,TRBV28,-,TRBJ1-1,CASSLGAALGTEAFF,TGTGCCAGCAGTTTAGGGGCGGCCTTGGGCACTGAAGCTTTCTTT
-,TRBV6-6,-,TRBJ2-7,CASTRGAPSSYEQYF,TGTGCCAGCACCCGGGGGGCCCCGAGCTCCTACGAGCAGTACTTC
TRBD1,TRBV28,-,TRBJ1-1,CASSWTGDTEAFF,TGTGCCAGCAGTTGGACAGGGGACACTGAAGCTTTCTTT
-,TRBV5-6,few,TRBJ2-6,CASSLVAGLRGTGANVLTF,TGTGCCAGCAGCTTAGTTGCTGGACTTAGGGGAACTGGGGCCAACGTCCTGACTTTC
-,TRBV6-6,-,TRBJ2-7,CASSSPIYSEQYF,TGTGCCAGCAGCTCCCCCATTTATAGCGAGCAGTACTTC
-,TRBV11-2,-,TRBJ2-5,CASSTEDSGAETQYF,TGTGCCAGCAGCACCGAGGACAGCGGGGCTGAGACCCAGTACTTC
-,TRBV6-1,-,TRBJ1-1,CASSPLNTEAFF,TGTGCCAGCAGTCCCTTGAACACTGAAGCTTTCTTT
-,TRBV7-9,few,TRBJ1-2,CASSFSRANTGVYGYTF,TGTGCCAGCAGCTTTAGCAGGGCGAATACGGGCGTCTATGGCTACACCTTC
TRBD1,TRBV7-9,-,TRBJ2-7,CASSSRQGANEQYF,TGTGCCAGCAGCTCTCGACAGGGGGCGAACGAGCAGTACTTC
-,TRBV20-1,-,TRBJ1-2,CSAAFYGYTF,TGCAGTGCCGCGTTCTATGGCTACACCTTC
-,TRBV2,few,TRBJ2-7,CASSDRIFYEQYF,TGTGCCAGCAGTGACAGGATTTTCTACGAGCAGTACTTC
TRBD1,TRBV2,-,TRBJ1-5,CASSPGTGAGQPQHF,TGTGCCAGCAGTCCCGGGACAGGGGCGGGTCAGCCCCAGCATTTT
TRBD2,TRBV5-4,-,TRBJ2-3,CASSSSGWSTDTQYF,TGTGCCAGCAGCTCTAGCGGGTGGAGCACAGATACGCAGTATTTT
TRBD1,TRBV10-3,few,TRBJ1-5,CAIGGTVNQPQHF,TGTGCCATCGGCGGGACAGTCAATCAGCCCCAGCATTTT
-,TRBV11-2,-,TRBJ2-5,CASSLVEGEFGETQYF,TGTGCCAGCAGCTTAGTGGAGGGAGAGTTTGGCGAGACCCAGTACTTC
-,TRBV11-2,-,TRBJ2-3,CASNKGISGDTQYF,TGTGCCAGCAACAAGGGTATCAGCGGGGATACGCAGTATTTT
-,TRBV20-1,-,TRBJ1-4,CSALGSWGLFF,TGCAGTGCCCTCGGGTCATGGGGACTGTTTTTT
-,TRBV6-6,-,TRBJ1-1,CASSYSSRAEAFF,TGTGCCAGCAGTTACTCGTCGCGGGCTGAAGCTTTCTTT
-,TRBV2,-,TRBJ1-1,CASKIIRYMNTEAFF,TGTGCCAGCAAGATAATAAGATACATGAACACTGAAGCTTTCTTT
-,TRBV5-1,-,TRBJ1-5,CASSLDGSNQPQHF,TGCGCCAGCAGCTTGGATGGCAGCAATCAGCCCCAGCATTTT
TRBD1,TRBV6-5,-,TRBJ1-3,CASRQTGPTGNTIYF,TGTGCCAGCAGACAGACAGGGCCGACTGGAAACACCATATATTTT
-,TRBV4-1,few,TRBJ1-2,CASSQDPSNYGYTF,TGCGCCAGCAGCCAAGACCCCAGTAACTATGGCTACACCTTC
-,TRBV2,-,TRBJ2-1,CASSEQRYNEQFF,TGTGCCAGCAGTGAGCAGAGGTACAATGAGCAGTTCTTC
-,TRBV18,-,TRBJ2-7,CASSPLYEQYF,TGTGCCAGCTCACCACTCTACGAGCAGTACTTC
TRBD1,TRBV25-1,-,TRBJ2-2,CASSLQGAGTGELFF,TGTGCCAGCAGTCTACAGGGGGCAGGGACCGGGGAGCTGTTTTTT
-,TRBV9,-,TRBJ2-7,CASSASPGYEQYF,TGTGCCAGCAGCGCCTCTCCGGGGTACGAGCAGTACTTC
-,TRBV30,once,TRBJ2-7,CAWTYDGSYEQYF,TGTGCCTGGACATACGACGGATCCTACGAGCAGTACTTC
-,TRBV6-5,few,TRBJ1-5,CASSYSPKNQPQHF,TGTGCCAGCAGTTACTCTCCGAAGAATCAGCCCCAGCATTTT
-,TRBV9,-,TRBJ1-1,CASSPLGGAGTEAFF,TGTGCCAGCAGCCCCCTGGGGGGGGCAGGAACTGAAGCTTTCTTT
-,TRBV7-8,-,TRBJ2-1,CASSLLPRGPSDEQFF,TGTGCCAGCAGCTTACTTCCCCGGGGGCCCTCGGATGAGCAGTTCTTC
TRBD1,TRBV7-2,-,TRBJ2-3,CASSWDRATDTQYF,TGTGCCAGCAGCTGGGACAGAGCCACAGATACGCAGTATTTT
-,TRBV9,-,TRBJ1-1,CASSVPGNMNTEAFF,TGTGCCAGCAGCGTCCCGGGGAATATGAACACTGAAGCTTTCTTT
-,TRBV19,-,TRBJ2-7,CASSIGNRYEQYF,TGTGCCAGTAGTATAGGCAATCGGTACGAGCAGTACTTC
-,TRBV7-8,-,TRBJ1-1,CASSFGHTNTEAFF,TGTGCCAGCAGCTTCGGACACACGAACACTGAAGCTTTCTTT
-,TRBV9,-,TRBJ2-1,CASSVNLVGATSYNEQFF,TGTGCCAGCAGCGTTAACCTAGTGGGGGCCACCTCCTACAATGAGCAGTTCTTC
TRBD1,TRBV2,-,TRBJ2-7,CASSKQGALNEQYF,TGTGCCAGCAGCAAACAGGGGGCGCTCAACGAGCAGTACTTC
-,TRBV5-5,-,TRBJ1-2,CASSSFRTPGYGYTF,TGTGCCAGCAGCTCATTCCGGACTCCGGGCTATGGCTACACCTTC
-,TRBV12-5,-,TRBJ1-3,CARSGNTIYF,TGTGCCCGGTCTGGAAACACCATATATTTT
-,TRBV4-1,-,TRBJ1-5,CASSKGLGGSNQPQHF,TGCGCCAGCAGCAAGGGGCTCGGGGGTAGCAATCAGCCCCAGCATTTT
-,TRBV13,-,TRBJ2-1,CASSVGGLRNNEQFF,TGTGCCAGCAGCGTTGGGGGGTTACGAAACAATGAGCAGTTCTTC